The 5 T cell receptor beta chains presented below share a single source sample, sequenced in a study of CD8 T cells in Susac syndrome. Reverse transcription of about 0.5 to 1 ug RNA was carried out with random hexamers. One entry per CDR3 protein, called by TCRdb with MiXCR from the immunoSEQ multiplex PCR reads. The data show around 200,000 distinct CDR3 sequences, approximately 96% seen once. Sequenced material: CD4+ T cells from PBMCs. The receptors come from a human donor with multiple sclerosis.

CDR3 in DNA: TGTGCCTCCGCGAGTGCGCCCTATGGCTACACCTTC. Translation gives CASASAPYGYTF. The rearrangement uses TRBV30 and TRBJ1-2; D is ambiguous. The CDR3 length is 12 residues. The germline gives CDR1 GTSNPN, CDR2 SVGIG (reference sequence). Trimming left V 7 bases short and J 4 bases short, with 13 bases between. The whole variable domain, filled in from reference TRBV30 and TRBJ1-2, reads SQTIHQWPATLVQPVGSPLSLECTVEGTSNPNLYWYRQAAGRGLQLLFYSVGIGQISSEVPQNLSASRPQDRQFILSSKKLLLSDSGFYLCASASAPYGYTFGSGTRLTVV.

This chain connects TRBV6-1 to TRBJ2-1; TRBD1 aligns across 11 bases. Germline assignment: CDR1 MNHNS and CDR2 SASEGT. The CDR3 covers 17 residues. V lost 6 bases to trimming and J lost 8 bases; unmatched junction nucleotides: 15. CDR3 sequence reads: CASRRHGTGGPVDEQFF. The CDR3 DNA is TGTGCCAGCAGACGACACGGGACAGGGGGACCCGTCGATGAGCAGTTCTTC.

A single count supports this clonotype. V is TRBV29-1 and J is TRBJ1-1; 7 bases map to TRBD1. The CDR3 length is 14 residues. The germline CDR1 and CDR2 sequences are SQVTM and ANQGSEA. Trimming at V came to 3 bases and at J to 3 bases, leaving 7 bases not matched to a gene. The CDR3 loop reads CSVDTQGVYTEAFF. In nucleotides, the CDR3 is TGCAGCGTTGATACCCAGGGGGTTTACACTGAAGCTTTCTTT.

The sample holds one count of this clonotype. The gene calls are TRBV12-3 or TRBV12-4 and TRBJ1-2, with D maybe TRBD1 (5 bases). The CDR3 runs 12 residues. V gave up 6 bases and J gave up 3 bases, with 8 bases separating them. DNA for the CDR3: TGTGCCAGCAGCGACAGATACTATGGCTACACCTTC. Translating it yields CASSDRYYGYTF.

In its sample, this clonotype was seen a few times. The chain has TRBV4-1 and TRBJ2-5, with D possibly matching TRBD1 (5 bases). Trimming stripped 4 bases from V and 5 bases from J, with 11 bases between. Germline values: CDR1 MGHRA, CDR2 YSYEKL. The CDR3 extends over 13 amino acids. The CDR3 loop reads CASSLRQRETQYF. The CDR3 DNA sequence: TGCGCCAGCAGCCTACGACAGAGGGAGACCCAGTACTTC.